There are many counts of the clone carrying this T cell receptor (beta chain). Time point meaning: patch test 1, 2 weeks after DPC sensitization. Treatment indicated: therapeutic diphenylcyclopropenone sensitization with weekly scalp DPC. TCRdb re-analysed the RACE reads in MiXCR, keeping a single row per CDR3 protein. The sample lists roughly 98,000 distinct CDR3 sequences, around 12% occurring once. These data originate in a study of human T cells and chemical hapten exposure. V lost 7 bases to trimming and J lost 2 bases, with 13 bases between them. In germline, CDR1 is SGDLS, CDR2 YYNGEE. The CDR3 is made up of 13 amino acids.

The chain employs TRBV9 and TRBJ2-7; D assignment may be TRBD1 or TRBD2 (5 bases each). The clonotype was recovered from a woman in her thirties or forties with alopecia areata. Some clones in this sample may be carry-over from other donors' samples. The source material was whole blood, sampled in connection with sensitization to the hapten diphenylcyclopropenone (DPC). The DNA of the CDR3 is TGTGCCAGCGGGAGAGACAGTACCTACGAGCAGTACTTC. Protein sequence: CASGRDSTYEQYF.